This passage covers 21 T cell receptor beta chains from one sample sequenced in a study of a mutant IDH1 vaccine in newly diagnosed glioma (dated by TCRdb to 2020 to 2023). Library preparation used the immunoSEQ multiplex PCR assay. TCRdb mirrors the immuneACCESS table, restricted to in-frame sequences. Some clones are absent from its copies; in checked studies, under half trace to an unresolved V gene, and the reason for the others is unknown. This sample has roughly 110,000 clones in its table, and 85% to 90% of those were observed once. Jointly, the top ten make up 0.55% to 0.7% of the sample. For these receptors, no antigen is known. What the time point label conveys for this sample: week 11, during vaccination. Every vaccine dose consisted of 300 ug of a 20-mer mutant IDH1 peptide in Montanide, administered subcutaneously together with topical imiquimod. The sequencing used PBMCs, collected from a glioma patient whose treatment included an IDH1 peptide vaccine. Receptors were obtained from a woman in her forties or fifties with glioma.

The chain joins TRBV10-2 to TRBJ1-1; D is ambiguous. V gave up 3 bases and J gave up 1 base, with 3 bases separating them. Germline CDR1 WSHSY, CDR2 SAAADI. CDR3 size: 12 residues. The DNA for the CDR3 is TGCGCCAGCAGTGAAGGGAACACTGAAGCTTTCTTT. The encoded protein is CASSEGNTEAFF.

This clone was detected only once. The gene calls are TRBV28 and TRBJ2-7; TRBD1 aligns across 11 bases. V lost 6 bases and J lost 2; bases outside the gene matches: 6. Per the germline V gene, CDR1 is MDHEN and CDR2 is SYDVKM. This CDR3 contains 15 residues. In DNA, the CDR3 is TGTGCCAGCAGCTCAGGACAGGGGGCTCCCTACGAGCAGTACTTC. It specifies CASSSGQGAPYEQYF.

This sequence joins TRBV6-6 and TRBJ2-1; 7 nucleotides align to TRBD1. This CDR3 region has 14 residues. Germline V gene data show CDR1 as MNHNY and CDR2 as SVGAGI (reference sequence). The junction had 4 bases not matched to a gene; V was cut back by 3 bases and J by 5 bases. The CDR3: CASSYDRDHNEQFF. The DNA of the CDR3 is TGTGCCAGCAGTTATGACAGGGATCACAATGAGCAGTTCTTC.

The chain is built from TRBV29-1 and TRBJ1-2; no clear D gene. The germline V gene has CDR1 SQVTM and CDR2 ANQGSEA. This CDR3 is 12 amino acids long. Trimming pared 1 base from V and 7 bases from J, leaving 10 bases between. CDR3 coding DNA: TGCAGCGTTGAAGGTCAGGCGGGTGGCTACACCTTC. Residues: CSVEGQAGGYTF.

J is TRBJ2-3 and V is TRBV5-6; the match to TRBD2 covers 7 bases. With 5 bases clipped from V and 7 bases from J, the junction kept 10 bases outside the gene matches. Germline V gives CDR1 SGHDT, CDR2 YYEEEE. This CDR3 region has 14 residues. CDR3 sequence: CASSPGLGGYTQYF. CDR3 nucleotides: TGTGCCAGCAGTCCCGGACTAGGCGGGTATACGCAGTATTTT.

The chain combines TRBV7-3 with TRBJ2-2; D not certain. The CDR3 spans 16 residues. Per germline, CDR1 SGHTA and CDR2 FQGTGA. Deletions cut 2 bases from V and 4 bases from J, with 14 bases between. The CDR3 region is CASSLADGNPTGELFF. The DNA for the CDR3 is TGTGCCAGCAGCTTAGCGGACGGAAACCCCACCGGGGAGCTGTTTTTT.

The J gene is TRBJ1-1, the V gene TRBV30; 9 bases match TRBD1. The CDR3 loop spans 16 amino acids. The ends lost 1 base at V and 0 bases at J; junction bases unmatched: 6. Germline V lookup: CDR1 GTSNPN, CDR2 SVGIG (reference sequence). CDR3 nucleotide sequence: TGTGCCTGGAGTGCTCTGACAGGGGGATTGAACACTGAAGCTTTCTTT. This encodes CAWSALTGGLNTEAFF. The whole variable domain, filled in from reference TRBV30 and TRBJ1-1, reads SQTIHQWPATLVQPVGSPLSLECTVEGTSNPNLYWYRQAAGRGLQLLFYSVGIGQISSEVPQNLSASRPQDRQFILSSKKLLLSDSGFYLCAWSALTGGLNTEAFFGQGTRLTVV.

The CDR3 sequence: CASSGRGRDTGELFF. CDR3 in DNA: TGTGCCAGTAGTGGCAGGGGGCGCGACACCGGGGAGCTGTTTTTT. The chain couples TRBV19 to TRBJ2-2; 8 bases align to TRBD1. In germline, CDR1 is LNHDA, CDR2 SQIVND (reference sequence). This CDR3 is built from 15 residues. With V trimmed by 5 bases and J by 3 bases, 5 bases remained unmatched.

This chain's CDR3 is CASSEGGWTDTQYF. The CDR3 nucleotides read TGTGCCAGCAGTGAAGGGGGTTGGACAGATACGCAGTATTTT. The chain employs TRBV6-1 and TRBJ2-3; D uncertain. The V gene's germline CDR1 is MNHNS and CDR2 SASEGT. This CDR3 region has 14 residues. Trimming pared 1 base from V and 3 bases from J, leaving 8 bases between.

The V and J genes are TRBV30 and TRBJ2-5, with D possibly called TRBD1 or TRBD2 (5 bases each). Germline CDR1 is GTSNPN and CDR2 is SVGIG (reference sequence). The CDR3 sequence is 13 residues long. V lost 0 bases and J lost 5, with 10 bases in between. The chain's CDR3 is CAWSVGTPETQYF. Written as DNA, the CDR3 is TGTGCCTGGAGTGTAGGGACCCCGGAGACCCAGTACTTC.

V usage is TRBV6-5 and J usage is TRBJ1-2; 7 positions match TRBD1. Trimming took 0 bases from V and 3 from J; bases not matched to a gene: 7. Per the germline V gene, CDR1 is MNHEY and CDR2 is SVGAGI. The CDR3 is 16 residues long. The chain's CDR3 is CASSYSGTGADYGYTF. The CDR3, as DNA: TGTGCCAGCAGTTACTCGGGCACAGGGGCCGACTATGGCTACACCTTC.

The CDR3 is CASSPGLRKNIQYF. The CDR3 DNA sequence: TGTGCCAGCAGCCCCGGCCTCCGCAAAAACATTCAGTACTTC. The rearrangement joins TRBV4-2 to TRBJ2-4; no clear D. This CDR3 region has 14 residues. Germline V gives CDR1 LGHNA, CDR2 YNFKEQ. With 4 bases removed from V and 3 bases from J, the gap between germline ends came to 10 bases.

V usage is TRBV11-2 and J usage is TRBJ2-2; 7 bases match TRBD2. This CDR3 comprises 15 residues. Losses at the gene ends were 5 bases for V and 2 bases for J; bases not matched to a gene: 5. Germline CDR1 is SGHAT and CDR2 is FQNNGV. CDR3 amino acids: CASSRRDYNTGELFF. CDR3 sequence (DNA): TGTGCCAGCAGCAGAAGGGACTACAACACCGGGGAGCTGTTTTTT.

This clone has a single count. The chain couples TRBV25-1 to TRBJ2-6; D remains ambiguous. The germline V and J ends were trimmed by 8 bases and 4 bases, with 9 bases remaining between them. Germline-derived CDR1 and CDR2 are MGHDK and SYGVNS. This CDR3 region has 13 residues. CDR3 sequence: CASQLRGANVLTF. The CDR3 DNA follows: TGTGCCAGCCAGCTCCGAGGGGCCAACGTCCTGACTTTC.

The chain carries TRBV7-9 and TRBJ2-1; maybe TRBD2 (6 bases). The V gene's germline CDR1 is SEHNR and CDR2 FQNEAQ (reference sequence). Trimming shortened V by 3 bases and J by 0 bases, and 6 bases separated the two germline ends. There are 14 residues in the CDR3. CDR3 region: CASSFGSSYNEQFF. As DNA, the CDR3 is TGTGCCAGCAGCTTCGGGAGCTCCTACAATGAGCAGTTCTTC.

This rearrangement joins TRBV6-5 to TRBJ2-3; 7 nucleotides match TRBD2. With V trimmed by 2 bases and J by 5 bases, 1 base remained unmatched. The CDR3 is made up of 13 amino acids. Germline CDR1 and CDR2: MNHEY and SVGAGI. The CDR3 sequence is CASSYAGEDTQYF. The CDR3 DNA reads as TGTGCCAGCAGTTACGCGGGAGAAGATACGCAGTATTTT.

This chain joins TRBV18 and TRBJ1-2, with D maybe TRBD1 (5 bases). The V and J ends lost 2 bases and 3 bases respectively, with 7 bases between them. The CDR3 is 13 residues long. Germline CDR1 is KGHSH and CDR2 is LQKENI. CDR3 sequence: CASSPGADYGYTF. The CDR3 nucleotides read TGTGCCAGCTCACCAGGGGCAGACTATGGCTACACCTTC. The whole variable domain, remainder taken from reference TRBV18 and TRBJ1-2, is NAGVMQNPRHLVRRRGQEARLRCSPMKGHSHVYWYRQLPEEGLKFMVYLQKENIIDESGMPKERFSAEFPKEGPSILRIQQVVRGDSAAYFCASSPGADYGYTFGSGTRLTVV.

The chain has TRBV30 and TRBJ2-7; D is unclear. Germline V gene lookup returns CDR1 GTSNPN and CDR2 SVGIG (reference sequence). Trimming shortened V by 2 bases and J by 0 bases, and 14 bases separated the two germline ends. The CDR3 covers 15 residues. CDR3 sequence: CAWSYSTPSSYEQYF. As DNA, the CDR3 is TGTGCCTGGAGTTATTCTACACCCAGCTCCTACGAGCAGTACTTC.

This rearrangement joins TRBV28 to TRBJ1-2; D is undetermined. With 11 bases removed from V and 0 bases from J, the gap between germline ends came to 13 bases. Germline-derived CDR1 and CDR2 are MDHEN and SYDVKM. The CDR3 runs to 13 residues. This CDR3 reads CAARGRSNYGYTF. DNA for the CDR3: TGTGCCGCTAGAGGCCGGTCTAACTATGGCTACACCTTC.

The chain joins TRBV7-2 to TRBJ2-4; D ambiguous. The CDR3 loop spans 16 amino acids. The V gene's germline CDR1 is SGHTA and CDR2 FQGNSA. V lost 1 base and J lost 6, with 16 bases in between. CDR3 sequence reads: CASSLGQLAGINIQYF. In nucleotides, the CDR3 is TGTGCCAGCAGCTTAGGCCAACTGGCAGGAATAAACATTCAGTACTTC.

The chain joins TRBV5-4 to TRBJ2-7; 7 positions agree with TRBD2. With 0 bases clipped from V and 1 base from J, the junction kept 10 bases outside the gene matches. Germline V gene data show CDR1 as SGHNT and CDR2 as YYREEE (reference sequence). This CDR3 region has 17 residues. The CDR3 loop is CASSLAGLAEESYEQYF. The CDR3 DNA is TGTGCCAGCAGCTTGGCCGGGCTAGCGGAAGAATCCTACGAGCAGTACTTC.